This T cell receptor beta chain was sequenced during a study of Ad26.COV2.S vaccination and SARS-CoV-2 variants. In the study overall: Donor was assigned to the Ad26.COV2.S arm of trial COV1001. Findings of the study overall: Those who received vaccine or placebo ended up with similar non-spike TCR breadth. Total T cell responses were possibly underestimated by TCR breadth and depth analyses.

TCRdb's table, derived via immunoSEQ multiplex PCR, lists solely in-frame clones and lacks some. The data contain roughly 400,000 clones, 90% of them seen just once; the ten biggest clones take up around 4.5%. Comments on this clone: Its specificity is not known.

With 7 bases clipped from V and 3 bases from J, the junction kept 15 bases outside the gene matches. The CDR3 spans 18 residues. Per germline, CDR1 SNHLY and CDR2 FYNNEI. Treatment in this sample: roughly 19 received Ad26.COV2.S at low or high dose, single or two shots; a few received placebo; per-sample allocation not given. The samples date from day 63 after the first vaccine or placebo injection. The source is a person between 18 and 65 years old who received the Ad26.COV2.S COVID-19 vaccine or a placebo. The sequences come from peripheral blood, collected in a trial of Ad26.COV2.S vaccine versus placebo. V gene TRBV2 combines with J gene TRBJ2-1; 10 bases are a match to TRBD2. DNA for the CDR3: TGTGCCAGCAATGGGCGGGCTAGCGGGAGCGATGTCTACAATGAGCAGTTCTTC. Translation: CASNGRASGSDVYNEQFF.